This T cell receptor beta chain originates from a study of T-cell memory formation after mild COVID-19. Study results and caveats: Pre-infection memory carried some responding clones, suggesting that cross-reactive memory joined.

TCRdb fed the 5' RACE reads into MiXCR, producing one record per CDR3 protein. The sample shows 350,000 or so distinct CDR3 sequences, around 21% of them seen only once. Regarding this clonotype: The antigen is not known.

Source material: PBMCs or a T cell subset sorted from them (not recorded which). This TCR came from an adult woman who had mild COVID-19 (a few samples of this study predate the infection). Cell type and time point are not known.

This chain's CDR3 is CASSLKGQGAWEQFF. CDR3 DNA: TGTGCCAGCAGCTTAAAGGGACAGGGGGCTTGGGAGCAGTTCTTC. V is TRBV5-6 and J is TRBJ2-1, with 12 bases aligning to TRBD1. The CDR3 is 15 residues long. The V segment lost 2 bases and the J segment 10 bases; nucleotides outside the gene matches: 7. CDR1 and CDR2 (germline): SGHDT, YYEEEE.